Presented here are 5 T cell receptor beta chains from one specimen sequenced in a study of blood T cell repertoires in COVID-19. TCRdb's table, derived via immunoSEQ multiplex PCR, lists solely in-frame clones and lacks some. The sample holds approximately 280,000 clones; 85% are singletons and the top ten take around 2.5%. Source material: PBMCs or T cells enriched from blood (not recorded which). Receptors originate from a woman aged 50 to 65 who had recovered from COVID-19.

The chain is built from TRBV27 and TRBJ1-5, with D possibly matching TRBD1 (5 bases). From germline, CDR1 is MNHEY and CDR2 SMNVEV (reference sequence). Trimming pared 2 bases from V and 7 bases from J, leaving 12 bases between. The CDR3 has 14 amino acids. CDR3 sequence: CASSLMGREQPQHF. The CDR3 DNA follows: TGTGCCAGCAGTTTAATGGGCAGGGAACAGCCCCAGCATTTT.

This clone was seen once. The chain carries TRBV18 and TRBJ1-4; D unclear. There are 13 residues in the CDR3. Germline V gene data show CDR1 as KGHSH and CDR2 as LQKENI. Between the trimmed V and J ends, which lost 5 bases and 3 bases, there was a span of 7 bases. In DNA, the CDR3 is TGTGCCAGCTCATCAGGATCTAATGAAAAACTGTTTTTT. Amino acids: CASSSGSNEKLFF.

CDR3 sequence: CASSWNSGSYEQYF. The CDR3 nucleotides are TGTGCCAGCAGCTGGAATAGCGGGAGCTACGAGCAGTACTTC. This chain links TRBV11-2 with TRBJ2-7; 9 bases are a match to TRBD2. CDR1 and CDR2 from the germline V gene are SGHAT and FQNNGV. The V segment lost 4 bases and the J segment 3 bases; nucleotides outside the gene matches: 4. The CDR3 is 14 residues long. Looking up the rest from reference TRBV11-2 and TRBJ2-7 gives the full variable domain: EAGVAQSPRYKIIEKRQSVAFWCNPISGHATLYWYQQILGQGPKLLIQFQNNGVVDDSQLPKDRFSAERLKGVDSTLKIQPAKLEDSAVYLCASSWNSGSYEQYFGPGTRLTVT.

The gene calls are TRBV13 and TRBJ2-1, with 7 bases identical to TRBD2. The germline gives CDR1 PRHDT, CDR2 FYEKMQ (reference sequence). Trimming cost V 5 bases and J 1 base; bases outside gene matches: 5. CDR3 length: 15 amino acids. The CDR3 nucleotides read TGTGCCAGCAGCGCGGGGGTTGCGTCCTACAATGAGCAGTTCTTC. Protein sequence: CASSAGVASYNEQFF.

The chain employs TRBV10-2 and TRBJ1-2; D remains unclear. The germline V gene has CDR1 WSHSY and CDR2 SAAADI. The CDR3 totals 13 residues. V was cut by 6 bases and J by 3 bases, with 11 bases left in between. The CDR3 reads CASREASYYGYTF. In nucleotides, the CDR3 is TGCGCCAGCAGGGAGGCGTCTTACTATGGCTACACCTTC.